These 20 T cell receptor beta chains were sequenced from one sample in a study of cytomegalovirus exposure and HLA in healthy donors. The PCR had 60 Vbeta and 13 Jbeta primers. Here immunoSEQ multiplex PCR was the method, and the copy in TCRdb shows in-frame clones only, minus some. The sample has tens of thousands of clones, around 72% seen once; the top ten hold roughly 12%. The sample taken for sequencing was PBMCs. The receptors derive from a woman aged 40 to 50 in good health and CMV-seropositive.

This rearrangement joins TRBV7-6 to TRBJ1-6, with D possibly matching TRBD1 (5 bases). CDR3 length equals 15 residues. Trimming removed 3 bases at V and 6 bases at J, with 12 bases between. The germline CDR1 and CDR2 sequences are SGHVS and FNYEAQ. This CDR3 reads CASSLAGDGNSPLHF. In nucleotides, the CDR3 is TGTGCCAGCAGCTTGGCGGGGGACGGTAATTCACCCCTCCACTTT.

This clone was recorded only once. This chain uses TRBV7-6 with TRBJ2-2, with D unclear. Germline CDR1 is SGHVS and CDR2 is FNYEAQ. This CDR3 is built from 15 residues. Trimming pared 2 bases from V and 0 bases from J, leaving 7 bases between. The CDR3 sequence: CASSLYGANTGELFF. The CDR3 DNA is TGTGCCAGCAGCTTATATGGAGCGAACACCGGGGAGCTGTTTTTT.

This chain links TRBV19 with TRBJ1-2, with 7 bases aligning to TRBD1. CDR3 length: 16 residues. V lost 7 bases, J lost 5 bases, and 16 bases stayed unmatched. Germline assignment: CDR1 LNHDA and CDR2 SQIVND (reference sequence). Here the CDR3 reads CASIESSGQSPYGYTF. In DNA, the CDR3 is TGTGCCAGTATCGAATCATCGGGACAGTCTCCATATGGCTACACCTTC.

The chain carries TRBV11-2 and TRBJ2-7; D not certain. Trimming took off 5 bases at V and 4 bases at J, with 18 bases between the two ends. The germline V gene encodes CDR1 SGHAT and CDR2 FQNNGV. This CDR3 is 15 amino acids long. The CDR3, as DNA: TGTGCCAGCAGCGCACTTCGAACCCTCGGGTACGAGCAGTACTTC. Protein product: CASSALRTLGYEQYF.

The CDR3 sequence: CASSYGLEKTQYF. CDR3 nucleotide sequence: TGTGCCAGCAGTTACGGACTAGAGAAGACCCAGTACTTC. The rearrangement joins TRBV6-5 to TRBJ2-5; TRBD2 agrees at 7 bases. Trimming removed 2 bases from V and 6 bases from J; junction bases left unmatched: 3. The CDR3 covers 13 residues. Germline V gene sequence: CDR1 MNHEY, CDR2 SVGAGI.

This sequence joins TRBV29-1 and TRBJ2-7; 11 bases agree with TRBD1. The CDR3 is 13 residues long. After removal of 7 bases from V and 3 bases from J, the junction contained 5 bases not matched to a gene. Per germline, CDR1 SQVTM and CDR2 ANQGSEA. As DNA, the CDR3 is TGCAGCGGGGGACAGGGGGTCGGCTACGAGCAGTACTTC. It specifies CSGGQGVGYEQYF.

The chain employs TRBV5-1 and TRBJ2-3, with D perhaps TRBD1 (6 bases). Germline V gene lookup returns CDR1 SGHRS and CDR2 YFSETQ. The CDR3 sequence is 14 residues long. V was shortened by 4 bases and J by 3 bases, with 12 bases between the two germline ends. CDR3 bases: TGCGCCAGCAGCCCCCCACAGGGAACAGATACGCAGTATTTT. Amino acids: CASSPPQGTDTQYF.

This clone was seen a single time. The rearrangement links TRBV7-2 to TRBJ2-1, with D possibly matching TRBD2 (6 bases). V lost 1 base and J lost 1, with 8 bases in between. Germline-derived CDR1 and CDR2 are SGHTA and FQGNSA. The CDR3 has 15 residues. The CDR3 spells CASSLVAGSYNEQFF. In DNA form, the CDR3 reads TGTGCCAGCAGCTTAGTCGCGGGGTCCTACAATGAGCAGTTCTTC.

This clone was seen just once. The CDR3 spells CARPTTDGYTF. In DNA form, the CDR3 reads TGTGCCAGGCCCACCACTGATGGCTACACCTTC. This chain connects TRBV19 to TRBJ1-2; no reliable D call. Trimming removed 9 bases from V and 6 bases from J, with 11 bases in between. CDR1 LNHDA and CDR2 SQIVND come from the germline V gene (reference sequence). The CDR3 consists of 11 residues.

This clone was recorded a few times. The CDR3 nucleotides are TGTGCCAGCAGTAAAACAGGGGTTGTCAATCAGCCCCAGCATTTT. As protein: CASSKTGVVNQPQHF. This chain joins TRBV6-1 and TRBJ1-5, with 7 bases that match TRBD1. Trimming removed 5 bases from V and 3 bases from J; junction bases left unmatched: 7. This CDR3 region has 15 residues. CDR1 is MNHNS, CDR2 SASEGT, per germline.

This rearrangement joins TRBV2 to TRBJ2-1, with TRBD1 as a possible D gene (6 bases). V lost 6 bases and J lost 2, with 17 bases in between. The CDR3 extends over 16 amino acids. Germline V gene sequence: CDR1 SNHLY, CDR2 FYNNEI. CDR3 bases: TGTGCCAGCAGGGCCGGACAGTTTGGGCCCTACAATGAGCAGTTCTTC. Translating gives CASRAGQFGPYNEQFF. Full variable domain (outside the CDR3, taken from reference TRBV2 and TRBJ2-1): EPEVTQTPSHQVTQMGQEVILRCVPISNHLYFYWYRQILGQKVEFLVSFYNNEISEKSEIFDDQFSVERPDGSNFTLKIRSTKLEDSAMYFCASRAGQFGPYNEQFFGPGTRLTVL.

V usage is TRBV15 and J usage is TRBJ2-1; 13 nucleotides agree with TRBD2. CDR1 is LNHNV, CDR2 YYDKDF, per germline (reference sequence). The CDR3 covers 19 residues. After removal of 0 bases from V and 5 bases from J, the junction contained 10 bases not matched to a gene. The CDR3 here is CATSRDTSGGARIDNEQFF. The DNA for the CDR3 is TGTGCCACCAGCAGAGATACTAGCGGGGGGGCCAGGATAGACAATGAGCAGTTCTTC.

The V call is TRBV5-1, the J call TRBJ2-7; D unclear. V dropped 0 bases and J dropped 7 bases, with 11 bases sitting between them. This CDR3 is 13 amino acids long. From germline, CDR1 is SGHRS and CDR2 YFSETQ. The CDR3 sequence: CASSLARGGEQYF. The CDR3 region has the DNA TGCGCCAGCAGCTTGGCCAGAGGCGGAGAGCAGTACTTC.

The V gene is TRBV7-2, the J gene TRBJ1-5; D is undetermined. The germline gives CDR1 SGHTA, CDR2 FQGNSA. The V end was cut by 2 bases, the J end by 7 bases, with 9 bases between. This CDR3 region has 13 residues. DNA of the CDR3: TGTGCCAGCAGCTTATCGGAGGAGCAGCCCCAGCATTTT. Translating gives CASSLSEEQPQHF. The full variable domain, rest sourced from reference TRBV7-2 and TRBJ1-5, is GAGVSQSPSNKVTEKGKDVELRCDPISGHTALYWYRQSLGQGLEFLIYFQGNSAPDKSGLPSDRFSAERTGGSVSTLTIQRTQQEDSAVYLCASSLSEEQPQHFGDGTRLSIL.

CDR3 DNA: TGTGCCAGCAGTGAAGGGCAATGGTTAATCGCAGATACGCAGTATTTT. Its translation: CASSEGQWLIADTQYF. The chain employs TRBV6-1 and TRBJ2-3; D unresolved. Germline V gives CDR1 MNHNS, CDR2 SASEGT. With 1 base removed from V and 4 bases from J, the gap between germline ends came to 15 bases. This CDR3 comprises 16 residues.

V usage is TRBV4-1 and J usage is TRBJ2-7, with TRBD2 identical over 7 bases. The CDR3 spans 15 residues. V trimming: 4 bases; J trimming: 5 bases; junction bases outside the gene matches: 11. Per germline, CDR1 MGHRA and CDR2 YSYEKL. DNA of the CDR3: TGCGCCAGCAGCCCCCCCCCGGGGGGATCCCACGAGCAGTACTTC. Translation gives CASSPPPGGSHEQYF.

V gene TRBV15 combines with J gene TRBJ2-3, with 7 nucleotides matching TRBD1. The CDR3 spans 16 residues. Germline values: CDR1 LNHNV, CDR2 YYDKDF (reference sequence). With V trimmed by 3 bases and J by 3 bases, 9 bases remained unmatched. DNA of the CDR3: TGTGCCACCAGCAGGTTAACAGGGGAGAGGACAGATACGCAGTATTTT. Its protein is CATSRLTGERTDTQYF.

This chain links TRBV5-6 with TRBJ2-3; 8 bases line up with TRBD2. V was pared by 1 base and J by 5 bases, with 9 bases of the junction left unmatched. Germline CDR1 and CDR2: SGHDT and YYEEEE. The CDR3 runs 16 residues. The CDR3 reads CASSLSGGGELDTQYF. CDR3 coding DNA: TGTGCCAGCAGCTTGTCCGGGGGGGGAGAGTTAGATACGCAGTATTTT.

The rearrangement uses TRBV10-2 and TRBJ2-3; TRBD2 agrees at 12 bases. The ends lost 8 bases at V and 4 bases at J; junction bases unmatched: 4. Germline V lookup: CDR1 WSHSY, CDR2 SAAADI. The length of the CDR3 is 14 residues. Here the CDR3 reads CASGWTSGADTQYF. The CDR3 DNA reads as TGCGCCAGCGGGTGGACTAGCGGGGCAGATACGCAGTATTTT.

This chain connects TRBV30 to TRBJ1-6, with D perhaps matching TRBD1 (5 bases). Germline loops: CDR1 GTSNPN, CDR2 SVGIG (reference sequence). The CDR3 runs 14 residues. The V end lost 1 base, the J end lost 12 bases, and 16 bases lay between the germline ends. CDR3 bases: TGTGCCTGGAGTGCAGGGAGGAAGCAGGGACCCCTCCACTTT. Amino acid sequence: CAWSAGRKQGPLHF.